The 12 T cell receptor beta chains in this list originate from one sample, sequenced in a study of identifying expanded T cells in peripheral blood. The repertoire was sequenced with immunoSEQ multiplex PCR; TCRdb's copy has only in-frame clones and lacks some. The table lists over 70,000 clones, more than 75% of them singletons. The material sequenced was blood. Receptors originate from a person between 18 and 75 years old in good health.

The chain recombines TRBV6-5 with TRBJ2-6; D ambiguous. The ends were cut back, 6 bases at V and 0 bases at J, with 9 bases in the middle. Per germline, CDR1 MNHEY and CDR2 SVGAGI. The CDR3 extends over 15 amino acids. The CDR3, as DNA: TGTGCCAGCAGCCCTACAGCCTCTGGGGCCAACGTCCTGACTTTC. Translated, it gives CASSPTASGANVLTF.

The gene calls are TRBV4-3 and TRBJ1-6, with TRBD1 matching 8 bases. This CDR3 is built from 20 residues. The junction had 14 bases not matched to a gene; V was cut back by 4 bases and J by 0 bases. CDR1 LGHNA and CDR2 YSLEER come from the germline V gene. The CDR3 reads CASSLKTGARGGSYNSPLHF. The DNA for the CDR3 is TGCGCCAGCAGCCTGAAGACAGGGGCGCGGGGAGGCTCCTATAATTCACCCCTCCACTTT.

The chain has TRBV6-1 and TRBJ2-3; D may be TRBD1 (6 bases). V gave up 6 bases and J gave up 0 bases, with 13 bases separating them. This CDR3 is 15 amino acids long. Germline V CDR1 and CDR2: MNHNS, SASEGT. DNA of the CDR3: TGTGCCAGCAGCGACCAGGGGTCTAGCACAGATACGCAGTATTTT. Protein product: CASSDQGSSTDTQYF.

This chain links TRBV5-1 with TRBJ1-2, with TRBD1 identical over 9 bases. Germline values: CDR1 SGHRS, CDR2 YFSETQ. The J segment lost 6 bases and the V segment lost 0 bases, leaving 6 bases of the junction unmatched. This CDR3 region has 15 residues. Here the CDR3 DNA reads TGCGCCAGCAGCTTGGCCGGGACAGGGTATGATGGCTACACCTTC. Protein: CASSLAGTGYDGYTF.

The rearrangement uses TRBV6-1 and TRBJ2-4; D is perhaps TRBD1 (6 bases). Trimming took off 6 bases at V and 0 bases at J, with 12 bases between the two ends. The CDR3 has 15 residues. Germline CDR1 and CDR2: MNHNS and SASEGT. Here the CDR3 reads CASRVDSLAKNIQYF. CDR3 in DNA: TGTGCCAGCAGGGTGGACAGCCTAGCCAAAAACATTCAGTACTTC.

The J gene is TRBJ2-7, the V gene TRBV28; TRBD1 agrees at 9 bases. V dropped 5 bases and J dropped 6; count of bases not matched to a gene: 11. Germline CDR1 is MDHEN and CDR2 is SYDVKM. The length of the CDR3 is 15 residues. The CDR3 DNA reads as TGTGCCAGCAGTGTCCCGGGACAGGGTTTTCGCGAGCAGTACTTC. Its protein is CASSVPGQGFREQYF.

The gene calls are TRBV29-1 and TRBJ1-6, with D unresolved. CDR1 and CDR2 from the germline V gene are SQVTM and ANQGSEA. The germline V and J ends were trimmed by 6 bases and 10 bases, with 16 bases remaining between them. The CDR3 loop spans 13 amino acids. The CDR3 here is CSVLEGPNSPLHF. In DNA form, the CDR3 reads TGCAGCGTACTAGAAGGACCCAACTCACCCCTCCACTTT.

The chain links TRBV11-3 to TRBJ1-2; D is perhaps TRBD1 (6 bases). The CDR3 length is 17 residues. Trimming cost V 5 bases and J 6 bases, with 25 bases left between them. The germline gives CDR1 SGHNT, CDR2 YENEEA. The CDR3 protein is CASSTRRGHDKRDGYTF. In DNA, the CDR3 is TGTGCCAGCAGCACCCGGCGGGGACACGACAAAAGGGATGGCTACACCTTC.

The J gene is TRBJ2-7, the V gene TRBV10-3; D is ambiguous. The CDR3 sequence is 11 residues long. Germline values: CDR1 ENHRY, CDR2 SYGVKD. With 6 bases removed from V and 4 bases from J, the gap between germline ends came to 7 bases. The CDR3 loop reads CAIRADYEQYF. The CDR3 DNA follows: TGTGCCATCAGGGCCGATTACGAGCAGTACTTC.

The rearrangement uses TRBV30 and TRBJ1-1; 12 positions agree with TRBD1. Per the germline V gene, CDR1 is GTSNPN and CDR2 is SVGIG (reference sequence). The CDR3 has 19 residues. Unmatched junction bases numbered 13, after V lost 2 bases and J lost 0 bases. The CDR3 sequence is CAWSLRDRGRAEVNTEAFF. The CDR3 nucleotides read TGTGCCTGGAGTCTCCGGGACAGGGGGCGTGCTGAGGTGAACACTGAAGCTTTCTTT.

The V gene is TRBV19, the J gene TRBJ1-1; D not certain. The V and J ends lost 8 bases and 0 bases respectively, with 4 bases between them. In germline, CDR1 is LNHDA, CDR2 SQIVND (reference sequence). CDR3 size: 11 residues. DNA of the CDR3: TGTGCCAGTGGGATGAACACTGAAGCTTTCTTT. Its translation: CASGMNTEAFF.

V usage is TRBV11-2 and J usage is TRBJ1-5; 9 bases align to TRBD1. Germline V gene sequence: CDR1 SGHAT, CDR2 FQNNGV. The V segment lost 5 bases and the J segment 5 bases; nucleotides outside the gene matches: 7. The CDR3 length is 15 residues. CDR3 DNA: TGTGCCAGCAGCGAGCGGACAGGGGATTATCAGCCCCAGCATTTT. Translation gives CASSERTGDYQPQHF. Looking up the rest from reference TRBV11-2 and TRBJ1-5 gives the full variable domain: EAGVAQSPRYKIIEKRQSVAFWCNPISGHATLYWYQQILGQGPKLLIQFQNNGVVDDSQLPKDRFSAERLKGVDSTLKIQPAKLEDSAVYLCASSERTGDYQPQHFGDGTRLSIL.